One TCR beta chain is described in this entry. Its antigen remains unidentified. This CDR3 has 13 amino acids. The V end was cut by 2 bases, the J end by 6 bases, with 11 bases between. Per the germline V gene, CDR1 is MNHNS and CDR2 is SASEGT. The data originate from a study of T cell responses to AZD1222 COVID-19 vaccine. Study outcomes and limitations: Increases in Spike-specific TCR breadth and depth were seen after two AZD1222 doses.

The assay was immunoSEQ multiplex PCR, and TCRdb's table has in-frame clones only and misses some. The sample records approximately 77,000 clones, 92% being singletons. This TCR was sampled from an adult who received the AZD1222 COVID-19 vaccine. The V and J genes are TRBV6-1 and TRBJ2-7; weak D call: TRBD1 (5 bases). The starting material was peripheral blood, obtained 28 days after the second AZD1222 dose. The CDR3: CASSEFFDSEQYF. In DNA, the CDR3 is TGTGCCAGCAGTGAATTTTTCGACAGCGAGCAGTACTTC.